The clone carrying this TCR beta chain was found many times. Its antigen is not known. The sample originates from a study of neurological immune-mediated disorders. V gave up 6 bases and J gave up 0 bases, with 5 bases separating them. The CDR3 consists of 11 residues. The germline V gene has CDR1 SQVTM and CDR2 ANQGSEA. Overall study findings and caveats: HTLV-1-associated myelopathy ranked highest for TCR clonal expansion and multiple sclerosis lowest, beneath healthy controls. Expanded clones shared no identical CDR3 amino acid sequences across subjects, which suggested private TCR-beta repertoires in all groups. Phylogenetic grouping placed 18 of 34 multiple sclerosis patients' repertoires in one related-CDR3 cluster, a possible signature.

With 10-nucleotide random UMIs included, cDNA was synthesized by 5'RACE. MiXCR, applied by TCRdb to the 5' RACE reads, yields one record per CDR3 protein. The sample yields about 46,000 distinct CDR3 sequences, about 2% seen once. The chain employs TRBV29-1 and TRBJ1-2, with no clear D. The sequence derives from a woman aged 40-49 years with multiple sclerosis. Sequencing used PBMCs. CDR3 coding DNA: TGCAGCGTCGTAGCTAACTATGGCTACACCTTC. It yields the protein CSVVANYGYTF.